These 30 T cell receptor beta chains came from one sample sequenced in a study of blood T cell repertoires in COVID-19. TCRdb's table, derived via immunoSEQ multiplex PCR, lists solely in-frame clones and lacks some. The sample has 250,000 to 300,000 clones, approximately 91% seen once; the top ten hold about 2.1%. Sequenced input: PBMCs or T cells enriched from blood (not recorded which). The origin of the receptors is a woman between 40 and 55 years old with acute COVID-19.

The chain joins TRBV21-1 to TRBJ1-2; the D call of TRBD1 is as the table states it, not checked on the DNA. TRBV21-1 is shown as a pseudogene. This CDR3 is 16 amino acids long. The CDR3 region is CASSNDRSRFGNGYTF. DNA of the CDR3: TGTGCCAGCAGCAACGACAGGTCCCGTTTTGGGAATGGCTACACCTTC.

The CDR3 DNA is TGTGCCAGCAGCCATCGAGCGGGAGTTTTAGAGACCCAGTACTTC. It codes for CASSHRAGVLETQYF. The chain has TRBV11-2 and TRBJ2-5, with TRBD2 identical over 8 bases. The trim removed 5 bases at V and 4 bases at J, leaving 9 bases unmatched. The CDR3 contains 15 residues. Germline lookup yields CDR1 SGHAT and CDR2 FQNNGV.

The chain recombines TRBV5-8 with TRBJ1-1; TRBD1 might be the D (5 bases). Looked up from germline, CDR1 is SGHTS and CDR2 is YDEGEE. The CDR3 is 16 residues long. Between the trimmed V and J ends, which lost 3 bases and 1 base, there was a span of 16 bases. This CDR3 is CASSWVGFRGNTEAFF. For the CDR3, the DNA is TGTGCCAGCAGCTGGGTCGGTTTTAGGGGGAACACTGAAGCTTTCTTT.

The gene calls are TRBV3-1 (or the pseudogene TRBV3-2) and TRBJ1-3, with 7 bases aligning to TRBD1. The CDR3 runs to 16 residues. Germline values: CDR1 LGHDT, CDR2 YNNKEL (reference sequence). The junction had 7 bases not matched to a gene; V was cut back by 1 base and J by 4 bases. CDR3 loop: CASSQATRGIGNTIYF. CDR3 coding DNA: TGTGCCAGCAGCCAAGCCACCAGGGGGATAGGAAACACCATATATTTT.

J is TRBJ1-2 and V is TRBV28; the match to TRBD1 covers 9 bases. Germline CDR1 and CDR2: MDHEN and SYDVKM. The length of the CDR3 is 14 residues. V dropped 1 base and J dropped 14; count of bases not matched to a gene: 11. The CDR3 coding sequence is TGTGCCAGCAGTTTATCCCTCGGACAGGGGACGAGGACCTTC. This translates into CASSLSLGQGTRTF.

J is TRBJ2-7 and V is TRBV28; possible D gene TRBD2, 5 bases. Germline V gene data show CDR1 as MDHEN and CDR2 as SYDVKM. V dropped 5 bases and J dropped 2 bases, with 13 bases sitting between them. CDR3 length: 14 amino acids. CDR3 nucleotides: TGTGCCAGCAGTCCCTTGGGAGAAACCTACGAGCAGTACTTC. Translating gives CASSPLGETYEQYF.

In DNA, the CDR3 is TGTGCCACCAGTGACCCCTCGGTCACTGAAGCTTTCTTT. Protein sequence: CATSDPSVTEAFF. The J gene is TRBJ1-1, the V gene TRBV24-1; D remains ambiguous. V lost 4 bases to trimming and J lost 4 bases, with 9 bases between them. Germline lookup yields CDR1 KGHDR and CDR2 SFDVKD. The CDR3 is 13 residues long.

The genes are TRBV18 and TRBJ2-5; 7 bases map to TRBD1. The germline CDR1 and CDR2 sequences are KGHSH and LQKENI. Trimming at V came to 1 base and at J to 5 bases, leaving 1 base not matched to a gene. The CDR3 is made up of 13 amino acids. This CDR3 is CASSPLDRETQYF. Here the CDR3 DNA reads TGTGCCAGCTCACCACTGGACAGGGAGACCCAGTACTTC.

The rearrangement links TRBV24-1 to TRBJ2-1; 9 bases map to TRBD2. V was pared by 4 bases and J by 2 bases, with 14 bases of the junction left unmatched. The length of the CDR3 is 19 residues. Germline V gene lookup returns CDR1 KGHDR and CDR2 SFDVKD. The CDR3: CATSETLAGLSDPYNEQFF. For the CDR3, the DNA is TGTGCCACCAGTGAGACACTAGCGGGCCTCTCCGACCCCTACAATGAGCAGTTCTTC.

This clone appeared a single time. V and J are TRBV5-8 and TRBJ2-4; a possible D gene is TRBD2 (6 bases). Deletions cut 4 bases from V and 0 bases from J, with 14 bases between. The germline gives CDR1 SGHTS, CDR2 YDEGEE. CDR3 length equals 16 residues. The CDR3 DNA sequence: TGTGCCAGCAGCCTCCCCGCGGGGTTAGCCAAAAACATTCAGTACTTC. This translates into CASSLPAGLAKNIQYF. Complete variable domain (other parts from reference TRBV5-8 and TRBJ2-4): EAGVTQSPTHLIKTRGQQATLRCSPISGHTSVYWYQQALGLGLQFLLWYDEGEERNRGNFPPRFSGRQFPNYSSELNVNALELEDSALYLCASSLPAGLAKNIQYFGAGTRLSVL.

The chain has TRBV5-1 and TRBJ1-2; the match to TRBD1 covers 9 bases. The CDR3 has 15 amino acids. After removal of 3 bases from V and 9 bases from J, the junction contained 12 bases not matched to a gene. Per the germline V gene, CDR1 is SGHRS and CDR2 is YFSETQ. CDR3 in amino acids: CASSSDPGTGMSYTF. The CDR3 coding sequence is TGCGCCAGCAGCTCAGATCCCGGGACAGGGATGAGCTACACCTTC.

The rearrangement joins TRBV27 to TRBJ2-1; TRBD2 agrees at 11 bases. The CDR3 has 15 amino acids. Per germline, CDR1 MNHEY and CDR2 SMNVEV (reference sequence). Trimming removed 7 bases from V and 3 bases from J; junction bases left unmatched: 5. CDR3 bases: TGTGCCAGCACGCCGCTAGCGGGAGGCTACAATGAGCAGTTCTTC. Translation: CASTPLAGGYNEQFF.

This chain joins TRBV20-1 and TRBJ2-1; D is ambiguous. With 3 bases removed from V and 2 bases from J, the gap between germline ends came to 11 bases. The CDR3 runs to 14 residues. Germline V gene sequence: CDR1 DFQATT, CDR2 SNEGSKA (reference sequence). CDR3 in DNA: TGCAGTGCTAGTGTGGCCTTCGCCTACAATGAGCAGTTCTTC. It yields the protein CSASVAFAYNEQFF.

The gene calls are TRBV7-8 and TRBJ2-1, with 8 positions matching TRBD2. The J segment lost 5 bases and the V segment lost 5 bases, leaving 14 bases of the junction unmatched. Looked up from germline, CDR1 is SGHVS and CDR2 is FQNEAQ. The CDR3 extends over 17 amino acids. This chain's CDR3 is CASSGWVESGRDNEQFF. DNA for the CDR3: TGTGCCAGCAGCGGGTGGGTGGAGAGCGGGAGAGACAATGAGCAGTTCTTC. The full variable domain, in which reference TRBV7-8 and TRBJ2-1 provide the parts outside the CDR3, is GAGVSQSPRYKVAKRGQDVALRCDPISGHVSLFWYQQALGQGPEFLTYFQNEAQLDKSGLPSDRFFAERPEGSVSTLKIQRTQQEDSAVYLCASSGWVESGRDNEQFFGPGTRLTVL.

The DNA of the CDR3 is TGTGCCAGCAGCTCTCTACAGGGGTGGCGTATCTACGAGCAGTACTTC. Translating gives CASSSLQGWRIYEQYF. This rearrangement joins TRBV7-6 to TRBJ2-7; the match to TRBD1 covers 7 bases. Germline V gene sequence: CDR1 SGHVS, CDR2 FNYEAQ. J was trimmed by 3 bases and V by 4 bases; bases with no gene match: 12. CDR3 length equals 16 residues. Complete variable domain (other parts from reference TRBV7-6 and TRBJ2-7): GAGVSQSPRYKVTKRGQDVALRCDPISGHVSLYWYRQALGQGPEFLTYFNYEAQQDKSGLPNDRFSAERPEGSISTLTIQRTEQRDSAMYRCASSSLQGWRIYEQYFGPGTRLTVT.

The chain has TRBV27 and TRBJ1-1; D is possibly TRBD1 (5 bases). The germline V gene has CDR1 MNHEY and CDR2 SMNVEV (reference sequence). The CDR3 spans 13 residues. V lost 6 bases, J lost 2 bases, and 10 bases lay in between. CDR3 in DNA: TGTGCCAGCAGGAACGACAGAAACACTGAAGCTTTCTTT. Residues: CASRNDRNTEAFF.

The rearrangement joins TRBV27 to TRBJ2-1; 12 nucleotides align to TRBD2. The length of the CDR3 is 15 residues. Germline CDR1 and CDR2: MNHEY and SMNVEV (reference sequence). V was clipped by 5 bases and J by 9 bases; unmatched bases: 8. The CDR3 nucleotides read TGTGCCAGCAGTCCAGCTAGCGGGGGGGCCTCTGAGCAGTTCTTC. Translated, it gives CASSPASGGASEQFF.

The V call is TRBV6-5, the J call TRBJ1-5, with no clear D. Germline CDR1 is MNHEY and CDR2 is SVGAGI. Trimming removed 0 bases at V and 5 bases at J, with 11 bases between. The CDR3 contains 15 residues. The CDR3 here is CASSYSNVGDQPQHF. CDR3 sequence (DNA): TGTGCCAGCAGTTACTCGAACGTCGGGGATCAGCCCCAGCATTTT.

The gene calls are TRBV27 and TRBJ2-5; 9 positions agree with TRBD1. J gave up 4 bases and V 2 bases, and 5 bases lay outside the gene matches. This CDR3 has 15 residues. In germline, CDR1 is MNHEY, CDR2 SMNVEV (reference sequence). Here the CDR3 reads CASSLGGQGGETQYF. The CDR3 nucleotides read TGTGCCAGCAGTTTAGGGGGACAGGGTGGAGAGACCCAGTACTTC.

The CDR3 region is CATSKDSNTEAFF. CDR3 nucleotides: TGTGCCACCAGCAAAGACAGCAACACTGAAGCTTTCTTT. The rearrangement joins TRBV10-3 to TRBJ1-1; TRBD1 might be the D (5 bases). This CDR3 has 13 amino acids. Trimming took 10 bases from V and 2 from J, leaving 14 bases between them. From germline, CDR1 is ENHRY and CDR2 SYGVKD.

The CDR3 loop is CASSSTSGGARETQYF. The DNA for the CDR3 is TGTGCCAGCAGCTCCACTAGCGGGGGGGCCCGGGAGACCCAGTACTTC. The V and J genes are TRBV7-2 and TRBJ2-5, with 13 bases matching TRBD2. Germline V gene data show CDR1 as SGHTA and CDR2 as FQGNSA. The CDR3 length is 16 residues. V gave up 4 bases and J gave up 5 bases; unmatched junction bases: 7. The full variable domain, its missing parts supplied by reference TRBV7-2 and TRBJ2-5, is GAGVSQSPSNKVTEKGKDVELRCDPISGHTALYWYRQSLGQGLEFLIYFQGNSAPDKSGLPSDRFSAERTGGSVSTLTIQRTQQEDSAVYLCASSSTSGGARETQYFGPGTRLLVL.

V and J are TRBV19 and TRBJ2-3; 7 positions agree with TRBD2. Germline V CDR1 and CDR2: LNHDA, SQIVND (reference sequence). V lost 6 bases and J lost 3; bases outside the gene matches: 12. The CDR3 extends over 16 amino acids. Here the CDR3 DNA reads TGTGCCAGTAGGACGACTGGCGGGAGTTTAACAGATACGCAGTATTTT. Encoded protein: CASRTTGGSLTDTQYF.

The rearrangement joins TRBV6-5 to TRBJ2-5; 10 bases match TRBD1. With 6 bases clipped from V and 5 bases from J, the junction kept 3 bases outside the gene matches. The length of the CDR3 is 13 residues. Looked up from germline, CDR1 is MNHEY and CDR2 is SVGAGI. In DNA, the CDR3 is TGTGCCAGCAGCGGGACAGGGGCGGAGACCCAGTACTTC. Its translation: CASSGTGAETQYF.

The genes are TRBV5-1 and TRBJ2-7; 7 bases align to TRBD2. Germline V lookup: CDR1 SGHRS, CDR2 YFSETQ. V lost 3 bases to trimming and J lost 0 bases; unmatched junction nucleotides: 6. The CDR3 runs to 15 residues. Written as DNA, the CDR3 is TGCGCCAGCAGCTCCGCGCCGGGGGGCTCCTACGAGCAGTACTTC. Amino acid sequence: CASSSAPGGSYEQYF.

The chain employs TRBV18 and TRBJ2-3, with TRBD2 identical over 13 bases. V shed 6 bases, J shed 3 bases, and the junction held 6 bases outside the gene matches. The germline V gene has CDR1 KGHSH and CDR2 LQKENI. This CDR3 spans 16 amino acids. The CDR3 loop reads CASSPGLAGVTDTQYF. CDR3 sequence (DNA): TGTGCCAGCTCTCCCGGACTAGCGGGAGTAACAGATACGCAGTATTTT.

This chain links TRBV5-1 with TRBJ2-3, with 14 bases identical to TRBD2. There are 18 residues in the CDR3. Losses at the gene ends were 4 bases for V and 0 bases for J; bases not matched to a gene: 7. CDR1 is SGHRS, CDR2 YFSETQ, per germline. The CDR3 loop is CASSATSGGAVSTDTQYF. CDR3 sequence (DNA): TGCGCCAGCAGCGCGACTAGCGGGGGGGCCGTGAGCACAGATACGCAGTATTTT.

The chain combines TRBV6-5 with TRBJ1-2; 11 bases align to TRBD1. Germline lookup yields CDR1 MNHEY and CDR2 SVGAGI. Trimming took 4 bases from V and 7 from J; bases not matched to a gene: 5. This CDR3 comprises 14 residues. The CDR3 nucleotides read TGTGCCAGCAGTTTACAAGGGACAGGGGGTGGCTACACCTTC. It encodes CASSLQGTGGGYTF.

V usage is TRBV18 and J usage is TRBJ1-3, with D unresolved. This CDR3 has 15 amino acids. Germline-derived CDR1 and CDR2 are KGHSH and LQKENI. V was cut by 2 bases and J by 0 bases, with 8 bases left in between. The CDR3 DNA follows: TGTGCCAGCTCACCAGTGGAGAGCTCTGGAAACACCATATATTTT. As protein: CASSPVESSGNTIYF.

J is TRBJ2-6 and V is TRBV6-2 or TRBV6-3, with a weak D call TRBD1 (6 bases). The V and J ends lost 5 bases and 0 bases respectively, with 8 bases between them. CDR3 length: 15 residues. Germline CDR1 is MNHEY and CDR2 is SVGEGT. The CDR3: CASSRTDSGANVLTF. The DNA of the CDR3 is TGTGCCAGCAGTAGGACAGACTCTGGGGCCAACGTCCTGACTTTC.

This chain joins TRBV27 and TRBJ1-6; D perhaps matches TRBD1 (5 bases). V lost 3 bases and J 3 bases, leaving 12 bases between the germline ends. The CDR3 length is 16 residues. Germline assignment: CDR1 MNHEY and CDR2 SMNVEV (reference sequence). CDR3 in DNA: TGTGCCAGCAGTTTCTACCGACAGAACTATAATTCACCCCTCCACTTT. Translated, it gives CASSFYRQNYNSPLHF.